This note documents a single TCR beta chain sequence. Its specificity is not known. This sample stems from a study of T cell responses to AZD1222 COVID-19 vaccine. Study results and limitations: Of spike-specific TCRs, nearly half reportedly target regions left unmutated in variants. White British ancestry dominated among donors, who included more females, and clonal diversity was possibly underestimated.

CDR1 is KGHDR, CDR2 SFDVKD, per germline. There are 17 residues in the CDR3. Trimming at V came to 2 bases and at J to 1 base, leaving 4 bases not matched to a gene. Generated by immunoSEQ multiplex PCR, the TCRdb table keeps only in-frame clones and is missing some. The table includes more than 85,000 clones, roughly nine tenths detected once. The clonotype was recovered from an adult in good health. J is TRBJ2-1 and V is TRBV24-1, with 10 bases lining up with TRBD1. The sample here was peripheral blood, taken on day 0 of AZD1222 vaccination. CDR3 nucleotide sequence: TGTGCCACCAGTGATTCGACGGGACAGGGGTCCTACAATGAGCAGTTCTTC. It encodes CATSDSTGQGSYNEQFF.